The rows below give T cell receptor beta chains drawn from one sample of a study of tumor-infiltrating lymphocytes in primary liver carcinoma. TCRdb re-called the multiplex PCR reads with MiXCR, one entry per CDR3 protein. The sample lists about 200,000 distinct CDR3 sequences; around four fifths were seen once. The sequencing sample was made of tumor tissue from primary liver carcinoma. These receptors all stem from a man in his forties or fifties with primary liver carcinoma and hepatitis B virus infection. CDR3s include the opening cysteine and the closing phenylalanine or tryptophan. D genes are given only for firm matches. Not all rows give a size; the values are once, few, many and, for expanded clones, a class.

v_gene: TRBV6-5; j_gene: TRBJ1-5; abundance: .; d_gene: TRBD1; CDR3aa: CASNYSGTVNQPQHF; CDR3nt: TGTGCCAGCAATTACTCGGGGACAGTCAATCAGCCCCAGCATTTT
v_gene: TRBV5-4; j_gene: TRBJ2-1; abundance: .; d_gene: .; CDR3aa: CANNRRGGVEQFF; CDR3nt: TGTGCCAACAACCGAAGGGGGGGAGTCGAGCAGTTCTTC
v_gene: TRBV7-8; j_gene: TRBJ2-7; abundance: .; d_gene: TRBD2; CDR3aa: CASSVTAGSRGEQYF; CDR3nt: TGTGCCAGCAGCGTAACCGCGGGGAGTCGGGGGGAGCAGTATTTC
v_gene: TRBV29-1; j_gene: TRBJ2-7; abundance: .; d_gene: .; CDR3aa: CCVVRGAYELYF; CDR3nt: TGCTGCGTTGTCAGGGGGGCCTACGAGCTGTACTTC
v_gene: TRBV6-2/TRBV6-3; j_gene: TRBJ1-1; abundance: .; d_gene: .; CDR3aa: CATSWGAEAFF; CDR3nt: TGTGCCACCAGTTGGGGAGCAGAAGCTTTCTTT
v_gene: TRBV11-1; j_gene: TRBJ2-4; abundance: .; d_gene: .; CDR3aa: CASSFPVTSRTKNIQYF; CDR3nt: TGTGCCAGCAGCTTTCCCGTAACTAGCAGGACTAAAAACATTCAGTACTTC
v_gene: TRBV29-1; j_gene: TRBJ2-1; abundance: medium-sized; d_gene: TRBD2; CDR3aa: CSVGTSGSYNEQFF; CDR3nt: TGCAGCGTTGGGACTAGCGGGAGCTACAATGAGCAGTTCTTC
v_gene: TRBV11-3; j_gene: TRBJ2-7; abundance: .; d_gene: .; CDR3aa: CASSVGQSYELYF; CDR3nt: TGTGCCAGCAGCGTAGGACAGTCCTACGAACTGTACTTC
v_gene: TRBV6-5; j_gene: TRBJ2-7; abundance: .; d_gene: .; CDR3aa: CACKGGASGDTYELYF; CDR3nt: TGTGCCTGCAAGGGGGGTGCTAGCGGTGATACCTACGAGCTGTACTTC
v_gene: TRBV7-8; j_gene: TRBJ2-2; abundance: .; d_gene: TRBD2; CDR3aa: CDSGGDTGELFF; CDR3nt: TGTGACAGTGGGGGGGACACCGGGGAGCTGTTTTTT
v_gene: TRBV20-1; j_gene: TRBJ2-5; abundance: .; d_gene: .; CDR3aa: CSASPETQYF; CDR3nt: TGCAGTGCTAGCCCGGAGACCCAGTACTTC
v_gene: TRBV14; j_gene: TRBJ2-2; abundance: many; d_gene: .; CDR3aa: CASSQDHLNTGELFF; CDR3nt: TGTGCCAGCAGCCAAGATCACCTTAACACCGGGGAGCTGTTTTTT
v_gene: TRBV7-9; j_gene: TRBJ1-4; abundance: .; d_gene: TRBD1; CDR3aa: CANTRTGREKLFF; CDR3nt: TGTGCCAACACGCGGACAGGGAGAGAAAAACTGTTTTTT
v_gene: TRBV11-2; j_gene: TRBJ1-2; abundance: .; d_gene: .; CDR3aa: CASSLDPEGCYTF; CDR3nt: TGTGCCAGCAGCTTAGATCCTGAAGGATGCTACACCTTT
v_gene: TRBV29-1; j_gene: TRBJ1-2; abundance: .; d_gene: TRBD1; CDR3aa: CSVRSGGAYDYTF; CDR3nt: TGCAGCGTCCGATCAGGGGGGGCCTATGATTACACCTTC
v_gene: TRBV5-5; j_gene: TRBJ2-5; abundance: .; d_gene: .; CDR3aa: CASSLAMFQETQYF; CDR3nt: TGTGCCAGCAGCTTGGCTATGTTTCAGGAGACCCAGTACTTC
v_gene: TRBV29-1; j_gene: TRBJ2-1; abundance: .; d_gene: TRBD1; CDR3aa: CSPEQGVAEQFF; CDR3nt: TGCAGCCCAGAACAGGGGGTGGCTGAGCAGTTCTTC
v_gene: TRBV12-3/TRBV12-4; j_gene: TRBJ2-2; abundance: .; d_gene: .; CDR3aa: CASGLIGGGEMFF; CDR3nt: TGTGCCAGCGGTTTAATAGGAGGCGGGGAGATGTTTTTT
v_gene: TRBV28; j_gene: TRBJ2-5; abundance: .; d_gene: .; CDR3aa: CASSLLGFGGTQYF; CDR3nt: TGTGCCAGCAGTTTATTAGGGTTTGGGGGGACCCAGTACTTC
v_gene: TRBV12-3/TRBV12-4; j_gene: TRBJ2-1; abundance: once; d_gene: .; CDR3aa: CASSHSRRYYNEQFF; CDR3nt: TGTGCCAGCAGTCATAGCAGAAGATACTACAATGAGCAGTTCTTC
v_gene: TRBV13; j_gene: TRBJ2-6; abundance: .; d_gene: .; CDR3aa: CSSSSGSSRANVLTF; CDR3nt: TGTTCCAGCAGCTCGGGGAGCTCTAGGGCCAACGTCCTGACTTTC
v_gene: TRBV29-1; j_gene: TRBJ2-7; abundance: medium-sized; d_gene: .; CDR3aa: CSVAPGLASGEQYF; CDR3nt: TGCAGCGTTGCCCCGGGACTGGCCTCTGGAGAGCAGTACTTC
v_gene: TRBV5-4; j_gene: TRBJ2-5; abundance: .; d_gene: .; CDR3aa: CASSLVHQLYQETQCF; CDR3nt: TGTGCCAGCAGCTTAGTCCATCAACTGTACCAAGAGACCCAGTGCTTC
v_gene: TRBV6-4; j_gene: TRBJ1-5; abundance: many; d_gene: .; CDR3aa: CASSAGPNQPQHF; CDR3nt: TGTGCCAGCAGTGCGGGACCTAATCAGCCCCAGCATTTT
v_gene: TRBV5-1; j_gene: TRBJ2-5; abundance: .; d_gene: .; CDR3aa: CAISPLGVGVETQYF; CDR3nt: TGCGCCATTAGCCCATTGGGGGTCGGGGTAGAGACCCAGTACTTC
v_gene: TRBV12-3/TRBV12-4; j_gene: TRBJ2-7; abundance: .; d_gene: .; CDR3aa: CTSSPAGVRNERYF; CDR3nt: TGTACCAGCAGTCCAGCTGGAGTAAGGAACGAGCGGTACTTC
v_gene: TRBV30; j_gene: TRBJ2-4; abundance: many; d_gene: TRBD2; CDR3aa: CAWNKREKDIQYF; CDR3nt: TGTGCCTGGAATAAGCGGGAGAAGGACATTCAGTACTTC
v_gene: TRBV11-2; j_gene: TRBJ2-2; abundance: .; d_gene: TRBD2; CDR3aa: CTSSFVTSGGTVELFF; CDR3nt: TGTACCAGCAGCTTTGTGACTAGCGGGGGCACCGTGGAGCTGTTTTTT
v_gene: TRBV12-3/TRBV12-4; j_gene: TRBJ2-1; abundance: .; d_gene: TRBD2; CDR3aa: CASAGLAGPTGFF; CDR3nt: TGTGCCAGCGCCGGACTAGCAGGCCCCACAGGGTTCTTC
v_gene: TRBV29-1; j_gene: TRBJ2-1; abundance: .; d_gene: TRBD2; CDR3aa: CSVEPSGTRGRIEQFF; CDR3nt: TGCAGCGTTGAACCGTCCGGGACTAGGGGGAGGATTGAGCAGTTCTTC
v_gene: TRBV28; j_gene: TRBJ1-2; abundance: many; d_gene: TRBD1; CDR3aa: CATADRGYGYTF; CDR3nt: TGTGCCACCGCGGACAGGGGCTATGGCTACACCTTC
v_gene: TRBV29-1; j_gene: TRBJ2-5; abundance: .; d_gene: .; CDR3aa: CSGILVGGVETQYF; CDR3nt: TGCAGCGGCATACTAGTGGGAGGAGTAGAGACCCAATACTTC
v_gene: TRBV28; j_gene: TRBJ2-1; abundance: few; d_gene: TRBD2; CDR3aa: CANRATSGGSYNEQFF; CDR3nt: TGTGCCAACAGGGCGACTAGCGGGGGCTCCTACAATGAGCAGTTCTTC
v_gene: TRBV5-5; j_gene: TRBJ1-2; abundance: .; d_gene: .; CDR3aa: CASSPHLDSTNYGYTF; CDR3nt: TGTGCCAGCAGCCCTCATCTGGACAGTACTAACTATGGCTACACCTTC
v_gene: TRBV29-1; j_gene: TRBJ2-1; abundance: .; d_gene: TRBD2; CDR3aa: CSVQTTSENEQFF; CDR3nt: TGCAGCGTCCAAACCACTAGCGAGAATGAGCAGTTCTTC
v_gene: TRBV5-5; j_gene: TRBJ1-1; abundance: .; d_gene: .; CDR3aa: CVSSHNFQRNTAAFF; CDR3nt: TGTGTCAGTAGCCACAATTTTCAGCGAAACACTGCAGCTTTCTTT
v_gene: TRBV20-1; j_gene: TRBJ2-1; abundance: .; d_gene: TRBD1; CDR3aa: CSARGQGDYNEQFF; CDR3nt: TGCAGTGCCAGGGGGCAGGGAGATTACAATGAGCAGTTCTTC
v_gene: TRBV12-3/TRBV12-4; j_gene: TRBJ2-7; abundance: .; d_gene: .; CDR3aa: CASRQGGASRGEQYF; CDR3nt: TGTGCCAGCAGACAGGGGGGGGCTAGCAGGGGCGAGCAGTACTTC
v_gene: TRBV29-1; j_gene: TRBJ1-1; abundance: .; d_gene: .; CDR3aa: CSLQESGHPNNEAFF; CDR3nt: TGCAGCCTTCAGGAGTCCGGACATCCGAACAATGAAGCTTTCTTT
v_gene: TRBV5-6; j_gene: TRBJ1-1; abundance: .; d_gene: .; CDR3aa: CANSLTVNTEAFF; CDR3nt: TGTGCCAACAGCTTGACGGTGAACACTGAAGCTTTCTTT
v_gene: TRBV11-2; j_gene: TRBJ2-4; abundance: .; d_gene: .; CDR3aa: CARSVEGYKNSQYF; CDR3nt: TGTGCCAGAAGCGTAGAAGGCTACAAAAACAGTCAGTACTTC
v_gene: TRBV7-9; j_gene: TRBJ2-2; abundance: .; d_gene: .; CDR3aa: CDSSFVLRGWTGELFF; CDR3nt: TGTGACAGCAGCTTTGTTCTTCGGGGTTGGACCGGGGAGCTGTTTTTT
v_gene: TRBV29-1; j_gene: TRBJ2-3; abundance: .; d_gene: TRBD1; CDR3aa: CSVSGTEASDTQYF; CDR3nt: TGCAGTGTTTCCGGGACAGAGGCGTCAGATACACAGTATTTT
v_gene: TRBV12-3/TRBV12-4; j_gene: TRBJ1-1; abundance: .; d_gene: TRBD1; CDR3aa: CANSRTGGDDLSAFF; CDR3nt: TGTGCCAACAGTCGGACAGGTGGCGACGATCTTTCTGCTTTCTTT
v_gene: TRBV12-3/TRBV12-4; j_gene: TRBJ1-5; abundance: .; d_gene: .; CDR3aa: CAIARAGNQPQHF; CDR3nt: TGTGCCATCGCGCGGGCGGGAAATCAGCCCCAGCATTTT
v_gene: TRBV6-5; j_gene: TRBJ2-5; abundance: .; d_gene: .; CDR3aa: CRSSLMSPGRVTQYF; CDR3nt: TGTCGCAGCAGCCTTATGAGTCCGGGGCGAGTTACCCAGTACTTC
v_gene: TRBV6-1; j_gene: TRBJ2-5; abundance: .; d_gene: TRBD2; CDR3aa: CASSQGLVQETQHF; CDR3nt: TGTGCCAGCAGTCAGGGACTAGTTCAGGAGACCCAGCACTTC
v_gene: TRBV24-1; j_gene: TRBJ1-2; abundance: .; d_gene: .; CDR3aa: CATSDLSWDCGYTF; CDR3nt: TGTGCCACCAGTGACCTGAGTTGGGACTGTGGTTACACCTTC
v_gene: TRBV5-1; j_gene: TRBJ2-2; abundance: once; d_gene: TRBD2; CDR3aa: CTSSFETSGSNTGELFF; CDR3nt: TGCACCAGCAGCTTCGAAACTAGCGGGAGCAACACCGGGGAGCTGTTTTTT
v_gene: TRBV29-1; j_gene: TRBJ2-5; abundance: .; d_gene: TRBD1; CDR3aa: CSVEADRGRPETQQF; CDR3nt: TGCAGCGTTGAAGCGGACAGGGGGCGACCAGAGACCCAGCAGTTC
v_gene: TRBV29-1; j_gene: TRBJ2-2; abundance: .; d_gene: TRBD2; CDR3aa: CSSGTSAANSGELFF; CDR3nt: TGCAGCTCTGGGACTAGCGCGGCGAACAGCGGGGAGCTGTTTTTT
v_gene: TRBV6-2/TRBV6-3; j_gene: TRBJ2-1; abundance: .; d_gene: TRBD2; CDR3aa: CASLQTGRADNEQFF; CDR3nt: TGTGCCAGTTTACAAACCGGGAGGGCCGACAATGAGCAGTTCTTC
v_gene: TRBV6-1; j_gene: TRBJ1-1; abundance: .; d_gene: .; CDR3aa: CVSQTTGMKTEAFF; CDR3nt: TGTGTTAGCCAAACCACAGGGATGAAGACTGAAGCTTTCTTT